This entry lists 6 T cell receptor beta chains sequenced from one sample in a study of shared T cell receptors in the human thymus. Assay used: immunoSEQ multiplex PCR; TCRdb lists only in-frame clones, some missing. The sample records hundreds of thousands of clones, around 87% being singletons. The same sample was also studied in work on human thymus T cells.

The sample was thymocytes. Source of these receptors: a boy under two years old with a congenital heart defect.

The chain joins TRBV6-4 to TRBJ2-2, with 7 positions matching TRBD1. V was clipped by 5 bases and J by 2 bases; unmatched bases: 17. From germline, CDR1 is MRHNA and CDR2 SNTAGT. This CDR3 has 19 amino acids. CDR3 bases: TGTGCCAGCAGTCCTGACTCCGCACCCGGGACAGCCAACACCGGGGAGCTGTTTTTT. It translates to CASSPDSAPGTANTGELFF.

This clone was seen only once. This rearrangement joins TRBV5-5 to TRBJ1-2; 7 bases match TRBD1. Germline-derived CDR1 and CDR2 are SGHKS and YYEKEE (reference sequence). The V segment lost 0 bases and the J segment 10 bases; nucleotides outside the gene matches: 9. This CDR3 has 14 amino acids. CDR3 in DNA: TGTGCCAGCAGCTTGGATTTCCAGGGGGAGACCTACACCTTC. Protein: CASSLDFQGETYTF. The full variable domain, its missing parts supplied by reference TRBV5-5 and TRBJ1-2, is DAGVTQSPTHLIKTRGQQVTLRCSPISGHKSVSWYQQVLGQGPQFIFQYYEKEERGRGNFPDRFSARQFPNYSSELNVNALLLGDSALYLCASSLDFQGETYTFGSGTRLTVV.

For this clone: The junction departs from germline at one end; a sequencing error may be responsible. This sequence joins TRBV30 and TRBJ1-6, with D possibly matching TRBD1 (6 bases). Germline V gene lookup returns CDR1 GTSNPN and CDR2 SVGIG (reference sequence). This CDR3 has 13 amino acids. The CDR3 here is CAWSQGYNSLLHF. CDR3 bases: TGTGCCTGGAGTCAGGGGTATAATTCACTCCTCCACTTT. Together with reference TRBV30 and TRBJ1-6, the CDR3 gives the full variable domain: SQTIHQWPATLVQPVGSPLSLECTVEGTSNPNLYWYRQAAGRGLQLLFYSVGIGQISSEVPQNLSASRPQDRQFILSSKKLLLSDSGFYLCAWSQGYNSLLHFGNGTRLTVT.

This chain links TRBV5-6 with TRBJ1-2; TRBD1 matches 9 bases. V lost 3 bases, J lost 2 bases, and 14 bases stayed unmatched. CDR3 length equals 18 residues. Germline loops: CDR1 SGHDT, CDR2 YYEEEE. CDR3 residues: CASSSAAPGTGKNYGYTF. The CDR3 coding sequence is TGTGCCAGCAGCTCAGCAGCTCCTGGGACAGGGAAAAACTATGGCTACACCTTC.

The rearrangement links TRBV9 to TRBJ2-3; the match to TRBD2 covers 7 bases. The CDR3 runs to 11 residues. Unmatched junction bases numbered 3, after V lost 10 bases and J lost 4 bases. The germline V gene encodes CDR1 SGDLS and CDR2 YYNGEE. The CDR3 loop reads CAGGRADTQYF. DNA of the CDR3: TGTGCCGGAGGGAGGGCAGATACGCAGTATTTT. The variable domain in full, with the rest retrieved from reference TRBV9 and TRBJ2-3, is DSGVTQTPKHLITATGQRVTLRCSPRSGDLSVYWYQQSLDQGLQFLIQYYNGEERAKGNILERFSAQQFPDLHSELNLSSLELGDSALYFCAGGRADTQYFGPGTRLTVL.

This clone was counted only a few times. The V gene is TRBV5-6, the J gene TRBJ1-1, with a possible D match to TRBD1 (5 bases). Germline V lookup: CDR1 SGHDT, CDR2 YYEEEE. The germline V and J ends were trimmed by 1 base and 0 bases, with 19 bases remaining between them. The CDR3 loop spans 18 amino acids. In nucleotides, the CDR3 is TGTGCCAGCAGCTTGTATATACCAGGGCTGGTATTGAACACTGAAGCTTTCTTT. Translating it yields CASSLYIPGLVLNTEAFF.